What follows are 30 T cell receptor beta chains derived from one specimen sequenced in a study of cytomegalovirus exposure and HLA in healthy donors. Sequencing used immunoSEQ multiplex PCR; TCRdb keeps in-frame clones, though not all of them. The sample records 170,000 or so clones, 80% to 85% being singletons. Sequencing used PBMCs. Receptors were obtained from a woman between 18 and 29 years old in good health and CMV-seropositive.

The chain couples TRBV6-1 to TRBJ2-7, with a possible D match to TRBD2 (5 bases). With 3 bases removed from V and 2 bases from J, the gap between germline ends came to 11 bases. The germline V gene has CDR1 MNHNS and CDR2 SASEGT. CDR3 size: 14 residues. CDR3 DNA sequence: TGTGCCAGCAGTGAGTGGGGAGACACCTACGAGCAGTACTTC. Translated: CASSEWGDTYEQYF.

The chain employs TRBV5-6 and TRBJ2-5, with D perhaps matching TRBD1 (5 bases). CDR1 and CDR2 from the germline V gene are SGHDT and YYEEEE. The CDR3 covers 14 residues. The V end lost 0 bases, the J end lost 5 bases, and 11 bases lay between the germline ends. CDR3 region: CASSLAGYIETQYF. The CDR3 DNA follows: TGTGCCAGCAGCTTGGCAGGGTATATCGAGACCCAGTACTTC.

This chain uses TRBV18 with TRBJ2-7; maybe TRBD1 (5 bases). CDR1 and CDR2 (germline): KGHSH, LQKENI. This CDR3 has 13 amino acids. V lost 2 bases, J lost 4 bases, and 9 bases lay in between. The CDR3 nucleotides are TGTGCCAGCTCACCATCCAGGGTGTACGAGCAGTACTTC. It is translated as CASSPSRVYEQYF.

The V gene is TRBV7-3, the J gene TRBJ1-4, with a tentative D call TRBD1 (6 bases). The CDR3 is made up of 13 amino acids. V was shortened by 3 bases and J by 5 bases, with 7 bases between the two germline ends. Per germline, CDR1 SGHTA and CDR2 FQGTGA. The CDR3 loop reads CASSFGQNEKLFF. The CDR3 region has the DNA TGTGCCAGCAGCTTTGGACAGAATGAAAAACTGTTTTTT.

J is TRBJ2-7 and V is TRBV4-2; TRBD2 might be the D (5 bases). V dropped 4 bases and J dropped 2 bases, with 21 bases sitting between them. In germline, CDR1 is LGHNA, CDR2 YNFKEQ. This CDR3 spans 17 amino acids. The CDR3 nucleotides read TGTGCCAGCAGCCCATCCCACCTGAGGAGCGGACCCTACGAGCAGTACTTC. Translating gives CASSPSHLRSGPYEQYF.

This chain joins TRBV19 and TRBJ1-5; D is uncertain. CDR1 and CDR2 (germline): LNHDA, SQIVND (reference sequence). The V and J ends lost 0 bases and 9 bases respectively, with 12 bases between them. The CDR3 is made up of 14 amino acids. The CDR3 here is CASSIDRASGPQHF. In DNA, the CDR3 is TGTGCCAGTAGTATAGATCGGGCGAGCGGGCCCCAGCATTTT.

This clone was detected once. This chain connects TRBV5-8 to TRBJ1-5; D gene ambiguous. The V and J ends lost 0 bases and 1 base respectively, with 11 bases between them. The CDR3 loop spans 16 amino acids. Germline V gene sequence: CDR1 SGHTS, CDR2 YDEGEE. The CDR3 sequence: CASSLGAPISNQPQHF. As DNA, the CDR3 is TGTGCCAGCAGCTTGGGGGCCCCGATCAGCAATCAGCCCCAGCATTTT.

This rearrangement joins TRBV5-4 to TRBJ2-7; 10 nucleotides agree with TRBD2. The CDR3 covers 15 residues. Trimming at V came to 2 bases and at J to 4 bases, leaving 6 bases not matched to a gene. Germline V gene lookup returns CDR1 SGHNT and CDR2 YYREEE (reference sequence). For the CDR3, the DNA is TGTGCCAGCAGCTTCCGGAAAGCGGGGGGGTACGAGCAGTACTTC. Its translation is CASSFRKAGGYEQYF.

The genes are TRBV4-1 and TRBJ2-1, with TRBD2 identical over 13 bases. The CDR3 runs to 19 residues. Germline CDR1 is MGHRA and CDR2 is YSYEKL. J gave up 5 bases and V 3 bases, and 13 bases lay outside the gene matches. The CDR3 DNA follows: TGCGCCAGCAGCCAGGGCCCCGCACTAGCGGGGGGGAGAGACAATGAGCAGTTCTTC. Translation gives CASSQGPALAGGRDNEQFF.

In its sample, this clone was seen once. This chain uses TRBV6-5 with TRBJ2-2; 8 bases match TRBD1. The CDR3 has 14 amino acids. The V and J ends lost 7 bases and 1 base, in that order; junction bases with no gene match: 2. Germline values: CDR1 MNHEY, CDR2 SVGAGI. CDR3 nucleotide sequence: TGTGCCAGCACAGGGGGCCAGAACACCGGGGAGCTGTTTTTT. It specifies CASTGGQNTGELFF.

The chain couples TRBV7-9 to TRBJ2-3, with a possible D match to TRBD2 (7 bases). Germline values: CDR1 SEHNR, CDR2 FQNEAQ (reference sequence). Trimming removed 6 bases at V and 5 bases at J, with 15 bases between. This CDR3 comprises 14 residues. CDR3 region: CASRREGGRDTQYF. For the CDR3, the DNA is TGTGCCAGCAGGAGGGAGGGGGGCCGAGATACGCAGTATTTT.

This clone was seen only a few times. The rearrangement uses TRBV5-4 and TRBJ1-6; TRBD1 is a possible D gene (5 bases). Germline values: CDR1 SGHNT, CDR2 YYREEE (reference sequence). V was pared by 5 bases and J by 3 bases, with 9 bases between. This CDR3 spans 14 amino acids. Written as DNA, the CDR3 is TGTGCCAGCAGACAAGACAGCTATAATTCACCCCTCCACTTT. Its translation is CASRQDSYNSPLHF. Drawing the rest from reference TRBV5-4 and TRBJ1-6, the complete variable domain is ETGVTQSPTHLIKTRGQQVTLRCSSQSGHNTVSWYQQALGQGPQFIFQYYREEENGRGNFPPRFSGLQFPNYSSELNVNALELDDSALYLCASRQDSYNSPLHFGNGTRLTVT.

This chain joins TRBV6-5 and TRBJ2-5; a possible D gene is TRBD2 (5 bases). The CDR3 has 13 residues. Germline values: CDR1 MNHEY, CDR2 SVGAGI. V dropped 0 bases and J dropped 4 bases, with 6 bases sitting between them. Here the CDR3 reads CASSYSGVETQYF. As DNA, the CDR3 is TGTGCCAGCAGTTACTCCGGGGTAGAGACCCAGTACTTC.

The chain uses TRBV2 and TRBJ2-3, with 7 bases matching TRBD2. Germline V lookup: CDR1 SNHLY, CDR2 FYNNEI. The CDR3 is 18 residues long. The trim removed 2 bases at V and 2 bases at J, leaving 13 bases unmatched. The CDR3: CASSESAGLTSFTDTQYF. Here the CDR3 DNA reads TGTGCCAGCAGTGAATCAGCGGGACTAACGAGTTTCACAGATACGCAGTATTTT.

The chain uses TRBV9 and TRBJ1-1; D is perhaps TRBD1 (5 bases). Between the trimmed V and J ends, which lost 4 bases and 0 bases, there was a span of 13 bases. CDR3 size: 15 residues. From germline, CDR1 is SGDLS and CDR2 YYNGEE. CDR3 sequence reads: CASSPPGGLNTEAFF. The CDR3 DNA follows: TGTGCCAGCAGCCCGCCGGGGGGGTTGAACACTGAAGCTTTCTTT.

This clone showed up just once. The chain uses TRBV18 and TRBJ1-1; TRBD1 agrees at 9 bases. Germline lookup yields CDR1 KGHSH and CDR2 LQKENI. The J segment lost 7 bases and the V segment lost 2 bases, leaving 5 bases of the junction unmatched. The CDR3 covers 14 residues. The CDR3 reads CASSPNRGRVEAFF. CDR3 DNA sequence: TGTGCCAGCTCACCAAACAGGGGGCGGGTTGAAGCTTTCTTT.

The V and J genes are TRBV4-2 and TRBJ1-5, with 8 bases fitting TRBD1. J was trimmed by 6 bases and V by 1 base; bases with no gene match: 8. The CDR3 covers 16 residues. Germline CDR1 is LGHNA and CDR2 is YNFKEQ. CDR3 in amino acids: CASSQGAGQGGQPQHF. In DNA form, the CDR3 reads TGTGCCAGCAGCCAAGGGGCAGGACAGGGCGGTCAGCCCCAGCATTTT.

The rearrangement uses TRBV18 and TRBJ2-3, with a possible D match to TRBD1 (6 bases). This CDR3 is 13 amino acids long. V dropped 6 bases and J dropped 6 bases, with 13 bases sitting between them. Germline V lookup: CDR1 KGHSH, CDR2 LQKENI. Here the CDR3 DNA reads TGTGCCAGCTCGCCGCGACAGGCTGATACGCAGTATTTT. Its translation: CASSPRQADTQYF.

The rearrangement uses TRBV4-2 and TRBJ1-1; D may be TRBD1 (5 bases). CDR1 and CDR2 from the germline V gene are LGHNA and YNFKEQ. Trimming left V 4 bases short and J 1 base short, with 13 bases between. This CDR3 comprises 15 residues. CDR3 amino acids: CASSPIGTGNTEAFF. The CDR3 bases are TGTGCCAGCAGCCCAATTGGAACAGGGAACACTGAAGCTTTCTTT.

This clone appeared a single time. V is TRBV27 and J is TRBJ1-4; D is possibly TRBD1 (6 bases). The V gene lost 0 bases and the J gene lost 5 bases, with 10 bases spanning the gap. CDR1 is MNHEY and CDR2 is SMNVEV in the germline V gene (reference sequence). The CDR3 is made up of 15 amino acids. The CDR3 coding sequence is TGTGCCAGCAGTTTATCCGGGACAATCAATGAAAAACTGTTTTTT. Protein sequence: CASSLSGTINEKLFF.

The gene calls are TRBV19 and TRBJ2-3; 11 positions agree with TRBD2. The germline gives CDR1 LNHDA, CDR2 SQIVND (reference sequence). The CDR3 sequence is 17 residues long. The ends lost 5 bases at V and 4 bases at J; junction bases unmatched: 11. The CDR3: CASSGGRLAGGADTQYF. CDR3 in DNA: TGTGCCAGTAGTGGTGGAAGGCTAGCGGGAGGAGCAGATACGCAGTATTTT.

The chain couples TRBV7-8 to TRBJ1-2; D possibly corresponds to TRBD1 (5 bases). Germline V gene sequence: CDR1 SGHVS, CDR2 FQNEAQ. This CDR3 has 14 amino acids. V was shortened by 4 bases and J by 5 bases, with 14 bases between the two germline ends. The CDR3: CASSSRDGLYGYTF. The CDR3 coding sequence is TGTGCCAGCAGCTCCCGGGACGGACTATATGGCTACACCTTC.

The chain recombines TRBV9 with TRBJ2-1, with D possibly matching TRBD1 (6 bases). The V end lost 7 bases, the J end lost 0 bases, and 17 bases lay between the germline ends. The CDR3 is 16 residues long. From germline, CDR1 is SGDLS and CDR2 YYNGEE. The CDR3 sequence is CASGRGTDSSYNEQFF. Written as DNA, the CDR3 is TGTGCCAGCGGAAGGGGAACGGACAGCTCCTACAATGAGCAGTTCTTC.

The chain carries TRBV13 and TRBJ1-4; a possible D gene is TRBD1 (5 bases). CDR3 size: 15 residues. Germline V gene data show CDR1 as PRHDT and CDR2 as FYEKMQ (reference sequence). The V gene lost 4 bases and the J gene lost 3 bases, with 12 bases spanning the gap. As DNA, the CDR3 is TGTGCCAGCAGCTCCCGGGACTCTCCTAATGAAAAACTGTTTTTT. Residues: CASSSRDSPNEKLFF.

This sequence joins TRBV11-3 and TRBJ2-3; 15 bases agree with TRBD2. After removal of 4 bases from V and 8 bases from J, the junction contained 7 bases not matched to a gene. CDR1 SGHNT and CDR2 YENEEA come from the germline V gene. The CDR3 contains 16 residues. CDR3 amino acids: CASSSTGLAGGRTQYF. CDR3 nucleotides: TGTGCCAGCAGCTCAACGGGACTAGCGGGGGGCCGTACGCAGTATTTT.

This clone is a singleton in its sample. The rearrangement joins TRBV18 to TRBJ1-2; 7 nucleotides align to TRBD1. The CDR3 covers 14 residues. CDR1 KGHSH and CDR2 LQKENI come from the germline V gene. J gave up 3 bases and V 3 bases, and 4 bases lay outside the gene matches. CDR3 loop: CASSPRGPDYGYTF. The CDR3 DNA follows: TGTGCCAGCTCACCGAGGGGGCCCGACTATGGCTACACCTTC.

This clone was recorded only once. This chain links TRBV11-1 with TRBJ1-5; D gene unclear. The germline V gene encodes CDR1 SGHAT and CDR2 FQDESV (reference sequence). With 1 base removed from V and 4 bases from J, the gap between germline ends came to 11 bases. This CDR3 has 15 residues. Here the CDR3 DNA reads TGTGCCAGCAGCTTAGATGGGAGTTTAAATCAGCCCCAGCATTTT. The encoded protein is CASSLDGSLNQPQHF.

This chain joins TRBV27 and TRBJ2-1, with 7 bases aligning to TRBD1. Germline CDR1 is MNHEY and CDR2 is SMNVEV (reference sequence). The CDR3 contains 16 residues. The V and J ends lost 7 bases and 1 base, in that order; junction bases with no gene match: 10. The CDR3 DNA is TGTGCCAGCACCTATTCGGGGACAGCGTCCTACAATGAGCAGTTCTTC. Translated: CASTYSGTASYNEQFF.

The chain is built from TRBV4-1 and TRBJ2-1, with D perhaps matching TRBD1 (5 bases). The CDR3 extends over 14 amino acids. Germline CDR1 MGHRA, CDR2 YSYEKL. The ends were cut back, 3 bases at V and 8 bases at J, with 14 bases in the middle. The CDR3 bases are TGCGCCAGCAGCCACTCGGAAGGGGTTGATGAGCAGTTCTTC. It specifies CASSHSEGVDEQFF.

V usage is TRBV9 and J usage is TRBJ2-5; 7 bases align to TRBD1. The CDR3 extends over 14 amino acids. The germline V gene encodes CDR1 SGDLS and CDR2 YYNGEE. V was pared by 4 bases and J by 2 bases, with 5 bases of the junction left unmatched. As DNA, the CDR3 is TGTGCCAGCAGCCTGGGACAGCAACAAGAGACCCAGTACTTC. Translating gives CASSLGQQQETQYF. Looking up the rest from reference TRBV9 and TRBJ2-5 gives the full variable domain: DSGVTQTPKHLITATGQRVTLRCSPRSGDLSVYWYQQSLDQGLQFLIQYYNGEERAKGNILERFSAQQFPDLHSELNLSSLELGDSALYFCASSLGQQQETQYFGPGTRLLVL.